This entry lists 14 T cell receptor beta chains sequenced from one sample in a study of Ad26.COV2.S vaccination and SARS-CoV-2 variants. Repertoires were generated with immunoSEQ multiplex PCR, while TCRdb's copy carries only in-frame clones and drops some. The sample has about 350,000 clones; roughly 90% are singletons. Treatment: over 15 received Ad26.COV2.S at low or high dose, single or two shots; about 5 received placebo; per-sample allocation not given. The study sampled participants on day 63 after the first vaccine or placebo injection. Sequencing used peripheral blood, obtained in a trial of Ad26.COV2.S vaccine versus placebo. The receptors shown here come from a person between 18 and 60 years old who received the Ad26.COV2.S COVID-19 vaccine or a placebo.

This sequence joins TRBV4-3 and TRBJ1-1; 9 positions match TRBD1. With V trimmed by 1 base and J by 6 bases, 9 bases remained unmatched. Germline V CDR1 and CDR2: LGHNA, YSLEER. This CDR3 comprises 16 residues. This CDR3 reads CASSQAPGQGGPEAFF. In DNA form, the CDR3 reads TGCGCCAGCAGCCAAGCCCCGGGACAGGGCGGCCCTGAAGCTTTCTTT.

V and J are TRBV5-4 and TRBJ2-1; D may match TRBD1 or TRBD2 (5 bases each). Trimming took off 1 base at V and 4 bases at J, with 9 bases between the two ends. The length of the CDR3 is 14 residues. From germline, CDR1 is SGHNT and CDR2 YYREEE (reference sequence). The CDR3 spells CASSLFGGYNEQFF. Written as DNA, the CDR3 is TGTGCCAGCAGCTTGTTTGGGGGATACAATGAGCAGTTCTTC.

The V and J genes are TRBV6-2 or TRBV6-3 and TRBJ2-2, with D unresolved. CDR3 size: 12 residues. Trimming cost V 6 bases and J 5 bases, with 7 bases left between them. The germline gives CDR1 MNHEY, CDR2 SVGEGT. The CDR3 region is CASSHLTGELFF. The DNA of the CDR3 is TGTGCCAGCAGCCACCTTACCGGGGAGCTGTTTTTT.

This clone was counted a few times. V and J are TRBV21-1 and TRBJ2-7; TRBD1 is taken as the D call from the table, unchecked against the DNA. TRBV21-1 is a pseudogene locus. The CDR3 is 18 residues long. Here the CDR3 DNA reads TGTGCCAGCAGCCACAGAGGCCCGACAGGAAGGTGGTTAAACGAGCAGTACTTC. Translated, it gives CASSHRGPTGRWLNEQYF.

This clone was seen more than once but under ten times. The chain joins TRBV28 to TRBJ2-3, with 10 bases identical to TRBD2. CDR3 size: 17 residues. After removal of 5 bases from V and 0 bases from J, the junction contained 8 bases not matched to a gene. Germline CDR1 reads MDHEN; CDR2 reads SYDVKM. CDR3 residues: CASSPHLAGASTDTQYF. Here the CDR3 DNA reads TGTGCCAGCAGTCCTCACCTAGCGGGAGCTAGCACAGATACGCAGTATTTT. The full variable domain, completed using reference TRBV28 and TRBJ2-3, is DVKVTQSSRYLVKRTGEKVFLECVQDMDHENMFWYRQDPGLGLRLIYFSYDVKMKEKGDIPEGYSVSREKKERFSLILESASTNQTSMYLCASSPHLAGASTDTQYFGPGTRLTVL.

This chain links TRBV28 with TRBJ1-5; tentative D call: TRBD1 (5 bases). Trimming stripped 2 bases from V and 4 bases from J, with 9 bases between. The CDR3 totals 14 residues. Germline values: CDR1 MDHEN, CDR2 SYDVKM. The CDR3 is CASSLQGRNQPQHF. The CDR3 DNA is TGTGCCAGCAGTTTACAGGGAAGGAATCAGCCCCAGCATTTT.

The CDR3 region is CASSLIYGGSNSGNTIYF. Written as DNA, the CDR3 is TGTGCCAGCAGCTTAATATATGGGGGGTCCAACTCTGGAAACACCATATATTTT. The rearrangement joins TRBV11-2 to TRBJ1-3; maybe TRBD1 (5 bases). V shed 2 bases and J shed 0 bases, with 17 bases lying between them. In germline, CDR1 is SGHAT, CDR2 FQNNGV. This CDR3 region has 18 residues.

V usage is TRBV7-3 and J usage is TRBJ2-3; D not certain. Trimming left V 5 bases short and J 5 bases short, with 14 bases between. Per germline, CDR1 SGHTA and CDR2 FQGTGA. The CDR3 is 14 amino acids. The CDR3 reads CASSPTRQEDTQYF. DNA for the CDR3: TGTGCCAGCAGCCCCACCCGTCAGGAAGATACGCAGTATTTT.

This clone was found once. The genes are TRBV5-1 and TRBJ1-1, with a tentative D call TRBD1 (6 bases). V shed 0 bases and J shed 0 bases, with 9 bases lying between them. The CDR3 spans 15 residues. Germline lookup yields CDR1 SGHRS and CDR2 YFSETQ. The DNA for the CDR3 is TGCGCCAGCAGCTTGGGGACAGTAATGAACACTGAAGCTTTCTTT. Protein: CASSLGTVMNTEAFF.

This clone was found a few times. The chain has TRBV27 and TRBJ1-5, with D maybe TRBD1 (6 bases). The CDR3 contains 15 residues. The germline gives CDR1 MNHEY, CDR2 SMNVEV (reference sequence). The V end lost 6 bases, the J end lost 3 bases, and 15 bases lay between the germline ends. The DNA for the CDR3 is TGTGCCAGCAGCGGGACGGACAGCCTCAATCAGCCCCAGCATTTT. Amino acid sequence: CASSGTDSLNQPQHF.

This chain uses TRBV6-5 with TRBJ1-2; D possibly corresponds to TRBD1 (6 bases). Trimming stripped 6 bases from V and 8 bases from J, with 16 bases between. The CDR3 runs 13 residues. The germline V gene encodes CDR1 MNHEY and CDR2 SVGAGI. The CDR3 DNA follows: TGTGCCAGCAGAACGCCCGGGGGCAAAGGCTACACCTTC. It is translated as CASRTPGGKGYTF.

V is TRBV28 and J is TRBJ2-7, with D perhaps TRBD2 (5 bases). The CDR3 spans 11 residues. Germline V gives CDR1 MDHEN, CDR2 SYDVKM. V was pared by 8 bases and J by 5 bases, with 10 bases between. The CDR3 reads CASVRGDEQYF. The CDR3 DNA sequence: TGTGCCAGCGTACGGGGAGACGAGCAGTACTTC.

The J gene is TRBJ2-1, the V gene TRBV3-1 (or the pseudogene TRBV3-2); 7 nucleotides agree with TRBD1. There are 14 residues in the CDR3. V shed 1 base, J shed 8 bases, and the junction held 5 bases outside the gene matches. Looked up from germline, CDR1 is LGHDT and CDR2 is YNNKEL (reference sequence). In DNA, the CDR3 is TGTGCCAGCAGCCAAGTCGTACAGGGGTATGAGCAGTTCTTC. Its protein product is CASSQVVQGYEQFF.

The rearrangement uses TRBV12-5 and TRBJ2-2, with TRBD1 identical over 11 bases. V gave up 1 base and J gave up 7 bases; unmatched junction bases: 11. Germline loops: CDR1 LGHNT, CDR2 FRNRAP. The CDR3 sequence is 18 residues long. CDR3: CASGLAPKDRGLNGELFF. CDR3 nucleotide sequence: TGTGCTAGTGGTTTGGCCCCCAAGGACAGGGGGCTAAACGGGGAGCTGTTTTTT. Full variable domain (rest looked up from reference TRBV12-5 and TRBJ2-2): DARVTQTPRHKVTEMGQEVTMRCQPILGHNTVFWYRQTMMQGLELLAYFRNRAPLDDSGMPKDRFSAEMPDATLATLKIQPSEPRDSAVYFCASGLAPKDRGLNGELFFGEGSRLTVL.